The next 26 T cell receptor beta chains were all read from a single sample in a study of tumor-infiltrating lymphocytes in primary liver carcinoma. Unsorted whole blood supplied the blood RNA, and germline DNA was isolated too. Total RNA amounting to around 450 ng was the source from which TCR beta cDNA was made with a constant-region primer. Slightly modified ARM-PCR with three nested multiplex PCR rounds yielded TCR beta libraries. A C-beta reverse primer and TRBV1-TRBV30 forward primers served in each of the first two PCR rounds, at 9 to 10 cycles apiece. TCRdb reprocessed the multiplex PCR reads with MiXCR, giving one entry per CDR3 protein. The table records about 330,000 distinct CDR3 sequences, 65% of them present only once. Sequencing used peripheral blood. Receptors were obtained from a man in his forties or fifties with primary liver carcinoma and hepatitis B virus infection.

V and J are TRBV28 and TRBJ1-2, with D possibly matching TRBD1 (6 bases). The length of the CDR3 is 13 residues. V lost 4 bases and J 7 bases, leaving 13 bases between the germline ends. Germline V gene data show CDR1 as MDHEN and CDR2 as SYDVKM. The CDR3 DNA reads as TGTGCCAGCAGTTCCCAGGGGTTTTTTGGCTACACCTTC. This gives the protein CASSSQGFFGYTF.

V is TRBV5-6 and J is TRBJ2-7; 8 bases line up with TRBD2. Germline CDR1 and CDR2: SGHDT and YYEEEE. With 2 bases clipped from V and 7 bases from J, the junction kept 17 bases outside the gene matches. This CDR3 spans 17 amino acids. CDR3 loop: CASSLQAEPGGPREQYF. In DNA, the CDR3 is TGTGCCAGCAGCTTACAAGCTGAGCCGGGAGGGCCGAGGGAGCAGTACTTC. Full variable domain (remainder filled in from reference TRBV5-6 and TRBJ2-7): DAGVTQSPTHLIKTRGQQVTLRCSPKSGHDTVSWYQQALGQGPQFIFQYYEEEERQRGNFPDRFSGHQFPNYSSELNVNALLLGDSALYLCASSLQAEPGGPREQYFGPGTRLTVT.

This clonotype was counted between two and nine times. J is TRBJ2-1 and V is TRBV24-1, with D tentatively TRBD1 (5 bases). Trimming took off 3 bases at V and 6 bases at J, with 11 bases between the two ends. The CDR3 covers 14 residues. CDR1 is KGHDR and CDR2 is SFDVKD in the germline V gene. For the CDR3, the DNA is TGTGCCACCAGTGATCAGGGTACTGGCAATGAGCAGTTCTTC. Translated: CATSDQGTGNEQFF.

As for this clonotype: The junction departs from the called germline gene at one end, perhaps through a read error. The V call is TRBV11-2, the J call TRBJ2-1; TRBD2 matches 15 bases. The V gene's germline CDR1 is SGHAT and CDR2 FQNNGV. The CDR3 length is 18 residues. The CDR3 DNA sequence: TGTGCCATCAGCTCACTAGGACTAGCGGGAGGGCGGGGCAATCAGCAGTTCTTC. Its protein is CAISSLGLAGGRGNQQFF.

In this sample, this clonotype turned up many times. V gene TRBV11-3 combines with J gene TRBJ2-1, with 8 bases fitting TRBD2. CDR1 and CDR2 (germline): SGHNT, YENEEA. The V segment lost 2 bases and the J segment 2 bases; nucleotides outside the gene matches: 8. The CDR3 is 17 residues long. In DNA, the CDR3 is TGTGCCAGCAGCTTAAGGGCGGGAGGCCTAGCCTACAATGAGCAGTTCTTC. This codes for CASSLRAGGLAYNEQFF.

About this clonotype itself: Sequence at one end of the junction differs from germline and may be a read error. This sequence joins TRBV9 and TRBJ2-1; D is possibly TRBD1 or TRBD2 (6 bases each). Germline V lookup: CDR1 SGDLS, CDR2 YYNGEE. The CDR3 spans 16 residues. The CDR3 nucleotides read TGTACCAGCAGCGCGTCGGGGGAAGTGGCAGGGGATGAGCAGTTCTTC. This encodes CTSSASGEVAGDEQFF.

The chain couples TRBV4-1 to TRBJ1-4, with D possibly matching TRBD1 (6 bases). The CDR3 sequence is 15 residues long. V lost 3 bases to trimming and J lost 5 bases, with 13 bases between them. Germline V CDR1 and CDR2: MGHRA, YSYEKL. DNA of the CDR3: TGCGCCAGCAGCCACCCCGGGACAAGAAATGAAAAACTGTTTTTT. This sequence encodes CASSHPGTRNEKLFF.

A note on this clonotype: A read error is possible here, since a much larger clone lies one base away. The chain carries TRBV6-1 and TRBJ1-5; D gene ambiguous. The germline gives CDR1 MNHNS, CDR2 SASEGT. The CDR3 runs 16 residues. The CDR3 region has the DNA TGTGCCATCAGTGAAGCTTCCGGTTATAGCAATCAGCCCCAGCATTTT. Translating it yields CAISEASGYSNQPQHF.

Details on this clonotype: Given the absence of the conserved phenylalanine or tryptophan at the CDR3 end, a read error is likely. The rearrangement joins TRBV11-1 to TRBJ2-1; possibly TRBD1 for D (5 bases). V shed 6 bases and J shed 6 bases, with 18 bases lying between them. Germline CDR1 SGHAT, CDR2 FQDESV (reference sequence). CDR3 size: 15 residues. CDR3 sequence (DNA): TGTGCCAGCAGTTTAAGTCAGGGCCCTTGCAATGAGCAGTTCCTC. This gives the protein CASSLSQGPCNEQFL.

Concerning this clonotype: The junction departs from the called germline gene at one end, perhaps through a read error. The chain carries TRBV11-2 and TRBJ1-1, with 12 bases that match TRBD1. Per germline, CDR1 SGHAT and CDR2 FQNNGV. This CDR3 is built from 14 residues. Written as DNA, the CDR3 is TGTGCCAGCAGCAAGGGACAGGGGGCTGGTGAAGCTCTCTTT. It yields the protein CASSKGQGAGEALF.

Note on this clonotype: This may be a read error: a much more frequent sequence differs by one nucleotide. The V call is TRBV12-3 or TRBV12-4, the J call TRBJ2-2, with unresolved D. The CDR3 contains 14 residues. The CDR3 region is CASSLLLNIGELFF. Here the CDR3 DNA reads TGTGCCAGCAGTTTACTCCTAAACATCGGGGAGCTGTTTTTT.

About this clonotype itself: This clone may be a read error of a much larger clone one base away. The gene calls are TRBV28 and TRBJ2-1, with D unclear. Looked up from germline, CDR1 is MDHEN and CDR2 is SYDVKM. There are 12 residues in the CDR3. With 8 bases removed from V and 8 bases from J, the gap between germline ends came to 13 bases. This chain's CDR3 is CASQDNSDEQFF. The CDR3, as DNA: TGTGCCAGCCAAGATAACAGCGATGAGCAGTTCTTC.

Only a few counts were recorded for this clonotype. The chain links TRBV5-6 to TRBJ2-7; D not certain. Per germline, CDR1 SGHDT and CDR2 YYEEEE. V was clipped by 1 base and J by 2 bases, with 10 bases between them. The CDR3 covers 14 residues. CDR3 amino acids: CASSLSLGTYEQYF. CDR3 DNA: TGTGCCAGCAGCTTGTCTCTGGGGACCTACGAGCAGTACTTC.

This clonotype was counted only a few times. A read error may produce the germline difference seen at one junction end. The V gene is TRBV28, the J gene TRBJ2-5, with D maybe TRBD2 (6 bases). The CDR3 runs to 12 residues. Germline V CDR1 and CDR2: MDHEN, SYDVKM. Written as DNA, the CDR3 is TGTGTCAGCAGTACCGGACTAACCACCCAGTACTTC. Amino acids: CVSSTGLTTQYF. Combining the CDR3 with reference TRBV28 and TRBJ2-5 gives the whole variable domain DVKVTQSSRYLVKRTGEKVFLECVQDMDHENMFWYRQDPGLGLRLIYFSYDVKMKEKGDIPEGYSVSREKKERFSLILESASTNQTSMYLCVSSTGLTTQYFGPGTRLLVL.

The chain joins TRBV5-6 to TRBJ1-2; no clear D gene. V lost 6 bases, J lost 0 bases, and 9 bases lay in between. Germline V gives CDR1 SGHDT, CDR2 YYEEEE. The CDR3 runs to 13 residues. The CDR3 protein is CASTRNTNYGYTF. CDR3 sequence (DNA): TGTGCCAGCACCCGAAATACTAACTATGGCTACACCTTC.

V gene TRBV11-2 combines with J gene TRBJ2-1; D may be TRBD2 (6 bases). Per germline, CDR1 SGHAT and CDR2 FQNNGV. The ends were cut back, 1 base at V and 3 bases at J, with 19 bases in the middle. The CDR3 spans 18 residues. CDR3 region: CASSLAPLTDGSYNEQFF. CDR3 sequence (DNA): TGTGCCAGCAGCTTAGCCCCGCTGACTGACGGGAGCTACAATGAGCAGTTCTTC. The full variable domain, with the rest looked up from reference TRBV11-2 and TRBJ2-1, is EAGVAQSPRYKIIEKRQSVAFWCNPISGHATLYWYQQILGQGPKLLIQFQNNGVVDDSQLPKDRFSAERLKGVDSTLKIQPAKLEDSAVYLCASSLAPLTDGSYNEQFFGPGTRLTVL.

This clonotype came up many times. The rearrangement uses TRBV5-5 and TRBJ2-1; 7 bases map to TRBD2. Germline assignment: CDR1 SGHKS and CDR2 YYEKEE (reference sequence). There are 14 residues in the CDR3. V shed 4 bases, J shed 5 bases, and the junction held 6 bases outside the gene matches. CDR3 in DNA: TGTGCCAGCAGCCTCCCCCTAGCGGACAATGAGCAGTTCTTC. This encodes CASSLPLADNEQFF.

Note on this clonotype: A much larger clone lies a single base off, so this may be a read error. This rearrangement joins TRBV5-6 to TRBJ2-7; 9 bases map to TRBD1. Trimming cost V 6 bases and J 5 bases; bases outside gene matches: 9. Germline V CDR1 and CDR2: SGHDT, YYEEEE. CDR3 length: 14 residues. This chain's CDR3 is CASNRDRVIDEQYF. CDR3 bases: TGTGCCAGCAACCGGGACAGGGTCATCGACGAGCAGTACTTC.

The J gene is TRBJ2-5, the V gene TRBV5-1, with 8 bases fitting TRBD2. The germline V gene has CDR1 SGHRS and CDR2 YFSETQ. This CDR3 has 16 residues. V shed 0 bases and J 5 bases; nucleotides not matched to a gene: 9. CDR3 protein: CASSLVAGGGGETQYF. CDR3 nucleotides: TGCGCCAGCAGCTTGGTCGCGGGAGGTGGAGGCGAGACCCAGTACTTC.

As concerns this clonotype: This sequence may be a read error, since a much larger clone differs from it by one base. The gene calls are TRBV6-1 and TRBJ2-7; 11 bases fit TRBD1. The trim removed 4 bases at V and 9 bases at J, leaving 8 bases unmatched. Germline V CDR1 and CDR2: MNHNS, SASEGT. The CDR3 covers 14 residues. Written as DNA, the CDR3 is TGTGCCAGCAGTGGTGGACAGGGGGCTGACGGGCAGTACTTC. Translation gives CASSGGQGADGQYF.

This clonotype was seen more than once but under ten times. The chain employs TRBV5-5 and TRBJ2-7; 8 bases line up with TRBD1. Losses at the gene ends were 0 bases for V and 4 bases for J; bases not matched to a gene: 6. This CDR3 is built from 15 residues. The germline V gene has CDR1 SGHKS and CDR2 YYEKEE (reference sequence). The CDR3, as DNA: TGTGCCAGCAGCTTGGGTACAGGGGGAGAGTACGAGCAGTACTTC. It codes for CASSLGTGGEYEQYF.

Of note for this clonotype: The junction shows a germline mismatch at one end, possibly a read error. The rearrangement joins TRBV30 to TRBJ2-2, with 7 bases lining up with TRBD1. The length of the CDR3 is 16 residues. Germline V gene sequence: CDR1 GTSNPN, CDR2 SVGIG (reference sequence). The CDR3 nucleotides read TGTGCCTGGAGATATCTAGGGACAGCGAACACCGGGGAGCTGCTTTTT. Protein product: CAWRYLGTANTGELLF.

Details on this clonotype: It may be a read error: a sequence one base away is much more abundant. The rearrangement links TRBV6-6 to TRBJ2-5; 8 nucleotides line up with TRBD2. Trimming cost V 6 bases and J 3 bases; bases outside gene matches: 6. This CDR3 is built from 14 residues. Germline CDR1 reads MNHNY; CDR2 reads SVGAGI (reference sequence). The DNA of the CDR3 is TGTGCCAGCAGGATAGCGGGACTCGAAGAGACCCAGTACTTC. It yields the protein CASRIAGLEETQYF.

In the case of this clonotype: A much larger clone sits a single nucleotide away, making a read error possible. The chain uses TRBV6-2 or TRBV6-3 and TRBJ2-3, with 10 bases matching TRBD2. With V trimmed by 6 bases and J by 7 bases, 10 bases remained unmatched. This CDR3 has 15 amino acids. The germline CDR1 and CDR2 sequences are MNHEY and SVGEGT. The CDR3 bases are TGTGCCAGCAGACCCAGCGGGAGGGCTACAAATACGCAGTATTTT. Encoded protein: CASRPSGRATNTQYF.

Remarks on this clonotype: A junction end diverges from the germline sequence, so it may reflect a read error. This chain joins TRBV29-1 and TRBJ1-2; 9 bases agree with TRBD1. There are 15 residues in the CDR3. CDR1 and CDR2 from the germline V gene are SQVTM and ANQGSEA. CDR3 protein: CSLPTGQGRSYGYTF. The CDR3 nucleotides are TGCAGCCTTCCGACGGGACAGGGTAGGAGCTATGGGTACACCTTC.

The V call is TRBV28, the J call TRBJ2-7; 13 bases map to TRBD2. Germline V gene lookup returns CDR1 MDHEN and CDR2 SYDVKM. The CDR3 covers 15 residues. J gave up 5 bases and V 1 base, and 2 bases lay outside the gene matches. The chain's CDR3 is CASSLSGLAGHEQYF. The CDR3 region has the DNA TGTGCCAGCAGTTTATCGGGACTAGCGGGACACGAGCAGTACTTC.